Below, one T cell receptor (beta chain) is given with its context. It lacks a known antigen. The record has no base qualities; no much larger clone is one base away. The entry originates in a study of identical twins (dated by TCRdb to 2016 to 2017). Notes on the research overall: To test whether fetal clonotypes persist, the study used deep sequencing on TCR alpha and beta repertoires from monozygotic twins, unrelated adults of various ages, and cord blood. To rule out contamination, replicate twin experiments were performed at different times with different library preparation protocols.

Only healthy Caucasian donors were included. Three pairs of female monozygotic twins, all aged 18 to 29 years, made up the twin cohort. Positive isolation kits from Invitrogen were used to isolate CD4+ and CD8+ T cell populations. Looking up the germline V gene yields CDR1 SGHRS and CDR2 YFSETQ. Trimming removed 1 base from V and 0 bases from J; the gene matches leave 8 bases unexplained. Counted from cysteine to phenylalanine, this CDR3 has 17 amino acids. Only CDR3 DNA remains: 51 bases, in frame from the first base. Library prep was done by 5' RACE. The run used an Illumina HiSeq 2000. Template switching added a universal primer binding site, and the final cDNA carried a unique molecular identifier that allowed TCR cDNA molecules to be counted accurately. Specific primers in the conserved constant-segment region were used to synthesize first-strand cDNA for the TCR alpha and beta chains. To control for contamination, every cDNA library was double barcoded, receiving both a SMART-Mk sample barcode and Illumina barcodes. Two successive PCR steps introduced TruSeq adapter sequences along with Illumina sample barcodes. TCR alpha and beta cDNA libraries were sequenced on the Illumina HiSeq platform with custom primers. Per the source publication's procedure: Raw reads were processed with MiGEC to extract unique molecular identifiers, and MiXCR was used to determine CDR3 positions. Recombination models were inferred per individual with the repgenHMM and IGoR tools using an EM algorithm. Shared clonotype analysis was performed with the tcR package in R, normalizing sharing by the product of cloneset sizes. To study raw recombination without the effects of thymic and clonal selection, out-of-frame nonproductive sequences were analyzed. The public reads were run again by TCRdb, first through fastp at Q25 and then through MiXCR, and only productive beta chains were kept. Identical CDR3 proteins give one entry, which carries the most common genes and DNA. TCRdb's processing, not the authors', yielded these V and J calls. This sample lists 500,000 to 600,000 distinct CDR3 sequences; about 20% were detected once. The ten largest clones add up to about 0.91% of the sample.

Broad study findings and their caveats: Compared with coincidental sharing between unrelated individuals, out-of-frame TCR alpha sequences shared between twins showed an excess of sequences with low generation probability. Because the same donors could not be followed over many years, the conclusions relied on cross-sectional statistical analysis. Invariant T cells such as MAIT and iNKT could partly confound zero-insertion analyses, although diverse VJ usage argued against such confounding for most clonotypes. Fewer insertions were carried by abundant cord blood beta clonotypes, a similar but weaker trend appeared in young adult naive repertoires, and no such trend appeared in memory repertoires. Excess twin sharing in beta out-of-frame sequences was weaker because fewer shared sequences lowered the signal-to-noise ratio. Out-of-frame TCR alpha sharing in monozygotic twins was systematically underestimated by recombination models, whereas sharing between unrelated individuals was in agreement with the recombination models.

These same records also appear under a second study, on T cells expressing NK-cell markers. The other study reports the following: TCR beta-chain repertoires were profiled in sorted CD3+CD56+NKG2C+, CD3+CD56+NKG2C- and CD3+CD56-NKG2C+ T-cell subsets from several donors. Seven of the eight sequenced donors were HCMV-seropositive and one was HCMV-seronegative. In several experiments an anti-gammadeltaTCR antibody was added to restrict sorting to alphabetaTCR-expressing T cells. In several donors, the dominant CD3+CD56+NKG2C+ clonotypes ranked among the top 10 CD8+ clonotypes, making up roughly 1.0-7.5% of CD8+ T cells. Those dominant clonotypes were again the most abundant among CD3+CD56-NKG2C+ cells in several donors, at about 25-65%. It remained unclear whether the expanded NKG2C-expressing T cell clones were specific for HCMV antigens. Randomly selected healthy volunteers, three men and five women, were used as the eight sequenced donors. HCMV-specific IgG was detected in serum with a commercial ELISA kit to determine HCMV serostatus. MIGEC was used to demultiplex reads and group the reads by UMI, and MiTCR was used to assemble and quantify clonotypes. To exclude erroneous sequences, any TCR cDNA sequence not supported by at least two reads was discarded. The tcR package was used for downstream repertoire analysis, with clonotypes matched between fractions based on CDR3 nucleotide sequence plus V segment. VDJmatch was used to annotate antigen specificity against VDJdb, with one amino acid substitution in CDR3 permitted.

The source is a woman under 30 in good health. This chain joins TRBV5-1 to TRBJ2-7, with 9 bases aligning to TRBD2. The sample was CD4+ T cells sorted from blood. The DNA sequence is given as TGCGCCAGCAGCTTGAGTAGCGGGAGCCCCAGCTCCTACGAGCAGTACTTC. This codes for CASSLSSGSPSSYEQYF.